This T cell receptor beta chain was captured in a study of T cells in Graves' hyperthyroidism and ophthalmopathy. Study-wide points: In blood, most of the thyroid clonotypes expanded above 0.001 were also present.

What was amplified from RNA transcripts were TCR beta CDR3 regions. The TCR CDR3 was amplified in a first-round RT-PCR using the HTBI primer set. MiXCR, run by TCRdb on the multiplex PCR reads, gives a single entry per CDR3 protein. This table holds around 300,000 distinct CDR3 sequences, roughly 13% found once. Germline V CDR1 and CDR2: SGHRS, YFSETQ. Trimming cost V 6 bases and J 2 bases, with 10 bases left between them. This CDR3 region has 13 residues. The table lists this clonotype with many counts. Its antigen is still unknown. This TCR came from a woman aged 40 to 50 with Graves' hyperthyroidism. Sequencing input: blood. The V and J genes are TRBV5-1 and TRBJ2-3; no reliable D call. Here the CDR3 reads CASKLRTTDTQYF. CDR3 coding DNA: TGCGCCAGCAAGCTGAGGACCACAGATACGCAGTATTTT.